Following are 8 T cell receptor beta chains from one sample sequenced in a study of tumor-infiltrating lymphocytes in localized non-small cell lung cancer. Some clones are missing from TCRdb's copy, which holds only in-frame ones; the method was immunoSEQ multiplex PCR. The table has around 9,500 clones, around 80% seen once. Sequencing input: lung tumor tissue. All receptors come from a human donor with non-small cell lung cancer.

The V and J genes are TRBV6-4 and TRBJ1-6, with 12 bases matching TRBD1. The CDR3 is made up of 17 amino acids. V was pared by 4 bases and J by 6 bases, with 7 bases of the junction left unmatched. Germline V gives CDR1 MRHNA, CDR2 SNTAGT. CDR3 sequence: CASSATQGQGANSPLHF. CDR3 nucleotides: TGTGCCAGCAGTGCCACCCAGGGACAGGGGGCTAATTCACCCCTCCACTTT.

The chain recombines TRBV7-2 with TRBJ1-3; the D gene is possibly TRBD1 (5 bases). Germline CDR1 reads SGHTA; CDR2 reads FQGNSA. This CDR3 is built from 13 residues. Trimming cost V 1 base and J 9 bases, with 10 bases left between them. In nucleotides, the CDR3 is TGTGCCAGCAGCTTAGTTATCCAGGGCACCATATATTTT. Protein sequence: CASSLVIQGTIYF.

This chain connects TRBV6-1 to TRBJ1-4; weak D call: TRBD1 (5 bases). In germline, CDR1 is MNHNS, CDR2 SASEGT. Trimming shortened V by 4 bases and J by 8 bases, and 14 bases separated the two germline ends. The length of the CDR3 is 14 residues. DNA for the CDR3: TGTGCCAGCAGTGCACGGGACGGATGGGAAAAACTGTTTTTT. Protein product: CASSARDGWEKLFF.

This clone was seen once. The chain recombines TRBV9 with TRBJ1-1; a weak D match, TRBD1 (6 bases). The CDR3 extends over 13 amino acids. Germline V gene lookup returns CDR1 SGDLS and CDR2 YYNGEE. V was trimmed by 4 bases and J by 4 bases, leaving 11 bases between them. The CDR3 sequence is CASSSWDTTEAFF. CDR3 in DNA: TGTGCCAGCAGCTCTTGGGACACCACTGAAGCTTTCTTT.

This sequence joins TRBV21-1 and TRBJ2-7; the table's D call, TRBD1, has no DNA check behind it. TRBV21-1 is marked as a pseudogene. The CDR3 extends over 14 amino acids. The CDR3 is CAIDRDRGPYEQYF. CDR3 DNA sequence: TGTGCCATAGACCGCGACAGGGGACCCTACGAGCAGTACTTC.

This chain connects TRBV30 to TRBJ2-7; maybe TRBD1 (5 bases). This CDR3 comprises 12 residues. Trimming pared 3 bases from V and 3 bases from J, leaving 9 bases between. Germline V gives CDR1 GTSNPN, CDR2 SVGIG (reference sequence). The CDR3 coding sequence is TGTGCCTGGAGGGGTCAGGGCTACGAGCAGTACTTC. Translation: CAWRGQGYEQYF.

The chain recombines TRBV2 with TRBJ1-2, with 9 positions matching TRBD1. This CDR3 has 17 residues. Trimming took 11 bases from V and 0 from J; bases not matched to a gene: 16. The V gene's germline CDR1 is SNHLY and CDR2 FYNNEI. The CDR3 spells CAASAGQGLGPNYGYTF. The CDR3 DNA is TGTGCCGCGAGCGCGGGACAGGGTTTAGGGCCTAACTATGGCTACACCTTC. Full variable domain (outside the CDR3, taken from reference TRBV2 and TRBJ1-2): EPEVTQTPSHQVTQMGQEVILRCVPISNHLYFYWYRQILGQKVEFLVSFYNNEISEKSEIFDDQFSVERPDGSNFTLKIRSTKLEDSAMYFCAASAGQGLGPNYGYTFGSGTRLTVV.

Written as DNA, the CDR3 is TGTGCCATCAGTCGGGGAGGGGGTGTGGGGGAGACCCAGTACTTC. As protein: CAISRGGGVGETQYF. This chain joins TRBV10-3 and TRBJ2-5, with a tentative D call TRBD2 (7 bases). The CDR3 is made up of 15 amino acids. Germline-derived CDR1 and CDR2 are ENHRY and SYGVKD. The V end was cut by 5 bases, the J end by 5 bases, with 18 bases between.